One sample yielded the 11 T cell receptor beta chains listed below, sequenced in a study of blood T cell repertoires in COVID-19. Profiled with immunoSEQ multiplex PCR; TCRdb holds only in-frame clones, not every one. The profile shows a few hundred thousand clones, 84% of them singletons. The sequenced material came from peripheral blood. The origin of the receptors is a woman of 80 years or more with COVID-19, enrolled during active disease.

The chain links TRBV4-2 to TRBJ1-2, with D perhaps matching TRBD1 (6 bases). This CDR3 comprises 17 residues. The germline V gene has CDR1 LGHNA and CDR2 YNFKEQ. V was pared by 0 bases and J by 2 bases, with 16 bases between. In DNA form, the CDR3 reads TGTGCCAGCAGCCAAGATCTGGGCAGGGGTCACAACTATGGCTACACCTTC. Amino acids: CASSQDLGRGHNYGYTF.

The chain is built from TRBV6-5 and TRBJ2-5, with D perhaps TRBD1 (6 bases). The CDR3 consists of 13 residues. Trimming took off 6 bases at V and 5 bases at J, with 13 bases between the two ends. Germline CDR1 and CDR2: MNHEY and SVGAGI. In DNA, the CDR3 is TGTGCCAGCAGCCCGTGGGGGCGGGAGACCCAGTACTTC. As protein: CASSPWGRETQYF.

J is TRBJ2-7 and V is TRBV3-1 (or the pseudogene TRBV3-2); D not certain. CDR1 is LGHDT and CDR2 is YNNKEL in the germline V gene (reference sequence). The V gene lost 4 bases and the J gene lost 6 bases, with 10 bases spanning the gap. The CDR3 runs 12 residues. The CDR3: CASSLTTSEQYF. Written as DNA, the CDR3 is TGTGCCAGCAGCCTGACAACCAGCGAGCAGTACTTC.

The J gene is TRBJ1-2, the V gene TRBV7-8, with D perhaps matching TRBD1 (5 bases). V was trimmed by 4 bases and J by 8 bases, leaving 14 bases between them. The CDR3 sequence is 13 residues long. The germline V gene has CDR1 SGHVS and CDR2 FQNEAQ. The CDR3 sequence: CASSSDSRGGYTF. CDR3 DNA: TGTGCCAGCAGCTCCGACAGCCGGGGGGGCTACACCTTC.

This clone came up once. The V and J genes are TRBV7-2 and TRBJ1-1; unclear D gene. In germline, CDR1 is SGHTA, CDR2 FQGNSA. Trimming removed 2 bases from V and 6 bases from J, with 4 bases in between. This CDR3 comprises 11 residues. The CDR3 region is CASSLFSEAFF. In DNA form, the CDR3 reads TGTGCCAGCAGCTTATTCTCTGAAGCTTTCTTT.

This chain connects TRBV5-1 to TRBJ1-3; 8 nucleotides match TRBD1. CDR1 is SGHRS and CDR2 is YFSETQ in the germline V gene. The CDR3 loop spans 16 amino acids. Germline trimming cut 4 bases from V and 5 bases from J; bases unmatched to any gene: 11. The chain's CDR3 is CASSPVGQGGRNTIYF. CDR3 sequence (DNA): TGCGCCAGCAGCCCCGTAGGACAGGGAGGGAGAAACACCATATATTTT.

The rearrangement links TRBV9 to TRBJ1-3; D unclear. The germline V and J ends were trimmed by 0 bases and 0 bases, with 10 bases remaining between them. There are 16 residues in the CDR3. Germline V gene data show CDR1 as SGDLS and CDR2 as YYNGEE. The CDR3 sequence: CASSVGRRSSGNTIYF. CDR3 bases: TGTGCCAGCAGCGTAGGACGGCGGAGCTCTGGAAACACCATATATTTT.

The J gene is TRBJ2-2, the V gene TRBV6-2 or TRBV6-3, with 8 bases fitting TRBD1. The CDR3 totals 16 residues. Germline values: CDR1 MNHEY, CDR2 SVGEGT. With 4 bases clipped from V and 5 bases from J, the junction kept 9 bases outside the gene matches. This chain's CDR3 is CASSWDRRRGTGELFF. The CDR3, as DNA: TGTGCCAGCAGTTGGGACAGGAGGCGAGGGACCGGGGAGCTGTTTTTT.

This sequence joins TRBV2 and TRBJ2-7, with 7 bases that match TRBD2. This CDR3 is 14 amino acids long. V was pared by 4 bases and J by 3 bases, with 6 bases of the junction left unmatched. The germline V gene has CDR1 SNHLY and CDR2 FYNNEI. CDR3 amino acids: CASSVGGGGYEQYV. The CDR3 DNA sequence: TGTGCCAGCAGTGTCGGAGGCGGGGGCTACGAGCAGTACGTC.

The CDR3 bases are TGTGCCAGCAGCTTGTGGGCTCTGGCGGGGGTTGGCACTGAAGCTTTCTTT. Translation gives CASSLWALAGVGTEAFF. The chain is built from TRBV5-8 and TRBJ1-1, with TRBD1 as a possible D gene (5 bases). The CDR3 contains 17 residues. The V gene's germline CDR1 is SGHTS and CDR2 YDEGEE. The V gene lost 1 base and the J gene lost 4 bases, with 20 bases spanning the gap.

The V call is TRBV19, the J call TRBJ1-2; the D gene is possibly TRBD1 (5 bases). This CDR3 comprises 13 residues. The V end lost 10 bases, the J end lost 7 bases, and 19 bases lay between the germline ends. Germline-derived CDR1 and CDR2 are LNHDA and SQIVND (reference sequence). The CDR3 sequence is CATQSPGLVGYTF. The CDR3 DNA reads as TGTGCCACTCAAAGCCCGGGACTCGTTGGCTACACCTTC.